The 5 T cell receptor beta chains given below trace back to one sample, sequenced in a study of response to subunit inactivated influenza vaccine. Each CDR3 protein is one row after TCRdb ran MiXCR on the RT-PCR reads. The top ten clones hold 7.5% to 10% of a sample with a few hundred thousand distinct CDR3 sequences, 9% to 15% of them seen once. The source material was non-naive T cells sorted from PBMCs, sampled 14 to 15 days before vaccination. The source of these receptors is a man in his fifties who received an inactivated influenza vaccine.

J is TRBJ1-1 and V is TRBV20-1; D is perhaps TRBD1 (6 bases). The CDR3 is made up of 15 amino acids. The V gene lost 0 bases and the J gene lost 4 bases, with 15 bases spanning the gap. The germline gives CDR1 DFQATT, CDR2 SNEGSKA (reference sequence). CDR3 coding DNA: TGCAGTGCTAGAGATCAAGGGGGATCGGGCACTGAAGCTTTCTTT. Protein: CSARDQGGSGTEAFF.

This clonotype was seen ten or more times. The chain joins TRBV12-3 or TRBV12-4 to TRBJ2-5, with 7 positions matching TRBD1. This CDR3 has 15 residues. The V and J ends lost 4 bases and 1 base, in that order; junction bases with no gene match: 6. The CDR3 region has the DNA TGTGCCAGCAGTTCTCATGACAGGGCCCAAGAGACCCAGTACTTC. As protein: CASSSHDRAQETQYF.

The chain couples TRBV28 to TRBJ2-4; perhaps TRBD2 as D (5 bases). Trimming shortened V by 3 bases and J by 3 bases, and 9 bases separated the two germline ends. Germline lookup yields CDR1 MDHEN and CDR2 SYDVKM. The length of the CDR3 is 14 residues. The CDR3 region is CASSFSGNKNIQYF. The CDR3 DNA follows: TGTGCCAGCAGTTTTTCGGGGAACAAAAACATTCAGTACTTC.

This clonotype was seen a handful of times. This chain uses TRBV30 with TRBJ2-7; D gene uncertain. Per germline, CDR1 GTSNPN and CDR2 SVGIG (reference sequence). The CDR3 is 12 residues long. Deletions cut 2 bases from V and 3 bases from J, with 8 bases between. CDR3 bases: TGTGCCTGGAGTCCAATTGGCTACGAGCAGTACTTC. It yields the protein CAWSPIGYEQYF.

V and J are TRBV7-8 and TRBJ1-2; unclear D gene. Between the trimmed V and J ends, which lost 4 bases and 8 bases, there was a span of 20 bases. CDR1 is SGHVS, CDR2 FQNEAQ, per germline. The CDR3 totals 15 residues. The CDR3 sequence is CASSSSPWTEGGYTF. The CDR3 DNA reads as TGTGCCAGCAGCTCTAGCCCCTGGACCGAGGGAGGCTACACCTTC.